The entry below describes one TCR beta chain. This entry comes from a study of human T cells and chemical hapten exposure. Time point in this sample: pre-sensitization, week 0. Treatment of the sample: therapeutic diphenylcyclopropenone sensitization with weekly scalp DPC. TCRdb re-analysed the RACE reads in MiXCR, keeping a single row per CDR3 protein. This sample has about 180,000 distinct CDR3 sequences, with roughly 30% found just once. CDR3 size: 15 residues. The V gene lost 1 base and the J gene lost 6 bases, with 13 bases spanning the gap. Germline CDR1 is SGHNT and CDR2 is YENEEA. The chain employs TRBV11-3 and TRBJ2-1; tentatively, D is TRBD1 (5 bases). The specimen was whole blood, collected in connection with sensitization to the hapten diphenylcyclopropenone (DPC). This clonotype was sampled from a woman between 25 and 40 years old with alopecia areata. Some clones in this sample may be carry-over from other donors' samples. Here the CDR3 DNA reads TGTGCCAGCAGCTTAGGGACGACAGTTAGCAATGAGCAGTTCTTC. This encodes CASSLGTTVSNEQFF.